This TCR beta chain appears in the sequencing data of a study of blood T cells in healthy people across ages. CDR1 MNHEY and CDR2 SMNVEV come from the germline V gene (reference sequence). The CDR3 length is 15 residues. V lost 4 bases to trimming and J lost 1 base; unmatched junction nucleotides: 3. PCR was performed a second time for about 7 to 11 cycles using a sample-barcoded 5' primer and a J-beta primer mix. TCRdb passed the 5' RACE reads through MiXCR, listing each CDR3 protein once. The sample carries approximately 780,000 distinct CDR3 sequences, about a quarter recorded once. Healthy Caucasian individuals from Russia aged about 6 to 100 were enrolled as donors. These data were also reused for a study on T cells of mothers and their children. According to that study: A primer called M1S, used in the second PCR, added sample barcodes and 2-4 random nucleotides.

Sequences were obtained from blood. The origin of this receptor is a boy aged 5-17 years in good health. The chain couples TRBV27 to TRBJ1-5; 8 nucleotides align to TRBD1. The CDR3 DNA sequence: TGTGCCAGCAGTTGGACAGGGAACAGCAATCAGCCCCAGCATTTT. It codes for CASSWTGNSNQPQHF.